The clone carrying this T cell receptor beta chain has a handful of counts. Its matching antigen is unknown. This sample is part of a study of T-cell memory formation after mild COVID-19. This CDR3 is 13 amino acids long. Trimming stripped 0 bases from V and 6 bases from J, with 7 bases between. Per the germline V gene, CDR1 is SGHRS and CDR2 is YFSETQ. Study-level points and caveats: The authors did not confirm SARS-CoV-2 specificity of second-wave clones peaking day 37.

Using constant-segment primers, 5'RACE produced TCR alpha and TCR beta cDNA libraries carrying sample barcodes and UMIs. TCRdb independently ran MiXCR on the 5' RACE reads; one entry per CDR3 protein. The sample includes approximately 500,000 distinct CDR3 sequences, roughly 25% of them seen just once. The rearrangement uses TRBV5-1 and TRBJ2-1; D remains ambiguous. The receptor's source is an adult woman who had mild COVID-19 (a few samples of this study predate the infection). Cell type and time point are not known. The sample comprised PBMCs or a T cell subset sorted from them (not recorded which). The CDR3 DNA reads as TGCGCCAGCAGCTTGGGATTCCCCAATGAGCAGTTCTTC. Protein product: CASSLGFPNEQFF.